This TCR beta chain was recorded in a study of blood T cell repertoires in COVID-19 (dated by TCRdb to about 2020). Regarding the research as a whole: The collaborator samples originated in the United States, Italy and Spain and spanned the acute and convalescent phases of COVID-19. Subjects who had been exposed to COVID-19, were actively infected with it, or had recovered from it provided the deeply sampled blood TCRbeta repertoires that made up the dataset. Where available, HLA class I and class II types were taken from metadata supplied by the sample provider and were not determined by assay-based typing. A freely available public database, intended as a resource for researchers studying the immune response to SARS-CoV-2, is where the repertoires were released. The samples were drawn from two sources: the first 160 participants of the ongoing ImmuneRACE study, and 950 to 1,500 subjects contributed by 6 global collaborators. The material from the prospective study consisted of cDNA or gDNA derived from T cells, B-cell-depleted T cells, or PBMCs. Nearly every sample came with metadata listing a de-identified subject ID, COVID-19 status, age in years and sex. Paper-wide results and their limitations: The amount of clinical and demographic metadata varied by source and participant and was provided uncurated.

Turning to this clone: Its antigen is still unknown. No much larger clone exists at a distance of one base, and base qualities are not known.

TCRbeta CDR3 regions were amplified from genomic DNA using the immunoSEQ Assay, a bias-controlled multiplex PCR. Regarding the original processing steps: Nucleated cell counts per sample were estimated from amplification of reference gene primers within the assay. To quantify the absolute abundance of each unique TCRbeta CDR3 rearrangement, sequence reads were collapsed and filtered. Productive Simpson clonality was computed per sample as the square root of Simpson's diversity index over productive rearrangements. TCRdb's version of the immuneACCESS table is confined to in-frame rearrangements and falls short of the full clone set. An unresolved V gene accounts for under half of the shortfall where checked; the remainder is of unknown origin. V and J calls and clone size come straight from that table; D and trimming were deduced from the DNA. This sample has roughly 150,000 clones in its table, and around 86% of those were observed once. 4% to 5% of the sample rests with the top ten.

The collaborating institutions used their own protocols to collect whole blood in K2EDTA tubes. Collaborator samples were shipped for TCRbeta analysis as frozen whole blood, isolated PBMCs, or DNA extracted from either sample type. Here V drops 6 bases and J drops 3 bases, and the junction holds 6 bases not matched to any gene. The CDR3 has 14 amino acids, counting the end cysteine and phenylalanine. This entry keeps only the CDR3 DNA: 42 bases, framed from base 1. The germline V gene (reference sequence) supplies CDR1 LNHDA and CDR2 SQIVND. The source is a woman at least 80 years old with acute or convalescent COVID-19. The sequence links TRBV19 to TRBJ1-1, and TRBD1 matches 8 of the central bases. Sequences were obtained from peripheral blood. CDR3 sequence: CASSPWTGYTEAFF. The DNA is TGTGCCAGTAGCCCTTGGACAGGGTACACTGAAGCTTTCTTT. Beyond the CDR3, the reference TRBV19 and TRBJ1-1 genes provide the residues; the full variable domain reads: DGGITQSPKYLFRKEGQNVTLSCEQNLNHDAMYWYRQDPGQGLRLIYYSQIVNDFQKGDIAEGYSVSREKKESFPLTVTSAQKNPTAFYLCASSPWTGYTEAFFGQGTRLTVV.